These 25 T cell receptor beta chains were sequenced from one sample in a study of blood T cells in healthy people across ages. Using a J-beta primer mix together with a sample-barcoded 5' primer, a second PCR was run for about 7 to 12 cycles. Via MiXCR, TCRdb re-called the 5' RACE reads, giving one row per CDR3 protein. The data show approximately 400,000 distinct CDR3 sequences, about 55% seen once. The sequenced sample consisted of blood. The origin of the receptors is a man aged 55-75 years in good health.

The J gene is TRBJ2-7, the V gene TRBV27, with TRBD1 matching over 7 bases. In germline, CDR1 is MNHEY, CDR2 SMNVEV (reference sequence). The CDR3 covers 14 residues. The J segment lost 0 bases and the V segment lost 4 bases, leaving 3 bases of the junction unmatched. CDR3 sequence: CASSWDSLSYEQYF. CDR3 coding DNA: TGTGCCAGCAGTTGGGACAGCCTCTCCTACGAGCAGTACTTC.

V is TRBV7-9 and J is TRBJ1-2; 11 bases agree with TRBD1. Looked up from germline, CDR1 is SEHNR and CDR2 is FQNEAQ (reference sequence). The CDR3 spans 17 residues. Losses at the gene ends were 2 bases for V and 2 bases for J; bases not matched to a gene: 7. The CDR3 DNA reads as TGTGCCAGCAGCTTATCCCGGGACAGGGGGTGGAACTATGGCTACACCTTC. Translated, it gives CASSLSRDRGWNYGYTF. The full variable domain, with the rest looked up from reference TRBV7-9 and TRBJ1-2, is DTGVSQNPRHKITKRGQNVTFRCDPISEHNRLYWYRQTLGQGPEFLTYFQNEAQLEKSRLLSDRFSAERPKGSFSTLEIQRTEQGDSAMYLCASSLSRDRGWNYGYTFGSGTRLTVV.

The gene calls are TRBV20-1 and TRBJ2-3; 9 positions match TRBD1. V shed 5 bases, J shed 4 bases, and the junction held 4 bases outside the gene matches. Germline values: CDR1 DFQATT, CDR2 SNEGSKA (reference sequence). CDR3 length: 13 amino acids. The CDR3 reads CSALRQGADTQYF. DNA for the CDR3: TGCAGTGCTCTCCGACAGGGGGCAGATACGCAGTATTTT.

V and J are TRBV27 and TRBJ2-1, with a tentative D call TRBD2 (5 bases). The J call may be incorrect, as the DNA end agrees better with TRBJ2-7. This CDR3 region has 14 residues. The germline V gene encodes CDR1 MNHEY and CDR2 SMNVEV (reference sequence). CDR3 nucleotides: TGTGCCAGCAGTTTCACTAGAGGAACCTACGAGCAGTACTTC. Its protein product is CASSFTRGTYEQYF.

In regard to this clonotype: This could be a read error, since a much larger clone is one nucleotide away. This rearrangement joins TRBV2 to TRBJ2-3, with D tentatively TRBD1 (5 bases). In germline, CDR1 is SNHLY, CDR2 FYNNEI. The CDR3 has 15 residues. V was cut by 0 bases and J by 9 bases, with 16 bases left in between. The chain's CDR3 is CASSEAKGESVTQYF. The CDR3 DNA is TGTGCCAGCAGTGAAGCGAAAGGGGAATCTGTGACGCAGTATTTT. The full variable domain, with the rest looked up from reference TRBV2 and TRBJ2-3, is EPEVTQTPSHQVTQMGQEVILRCVPISNHLYFYWYRQILGQKVEFLVSFYNNEISEKSEIFDDQFSVERPDGSNFTLKIRSTKLEDSAMYFCASSEAKGESVTQYFGPGTRLTVL.

This clonotype occurred once. V usage is TRBV11-1 and J usage is TRBJ2-5; D unclear. V dropped 4 bases and J dropped 2 bases, with 11 bases sitting between them. Per germline, CDR1 SGHAT and CDR2 FQDESV (reference sequence). The CDR3 is 14 residues long. This CDR3 is CASSSKGIQETQYF. The CDR3 DNA reads TGTGCCAGCAGCTCAAAAGGTATTCAAGAGACCCAGTACTTC.

The table lists this clonotype with a few counts. One end of the junction fails to match germline, which may point to a read error. The chain recombines TRBV10-1 with TRBJ2-2, with no clear D. The germline CDR1 and CDR2 sequences are WNHNN and SYGVQD (reference sequence). The CDR3 spans 12 residues. The CDR3: CASKQTTGELFF. DNA for the CDR3: TGCGCTAGCAAACAGACCACCGGGGAGCTGTTTTTT.

The rearrangement uses TRBV7-8 and TRBJ1-1; the D gene is possibly TRBD1 (6 bases). Germline CDR1 reads SGHVS; CDR2 reads FQNEAQ. V shed 5 bases and J shed 5 bases, with 18 bases lying between them. This CDR3 comprises 15 residues. CDR3 sequence: CASSATNRATTEAFF. The CDR3 DNA sequence: TGTGCCAGCAGCGCAACAAACAGGGCCACGACTGAAGCTTTCTTT.

This chain links TRBV4-3 with TRBJ2-1; no reliable D call. V was cut by 1 base and J by 10 bases, with 11 bases left in between. This CDR3 spans 13 amino acids. Looked up from germline, CDR1 is LGHNA and CDR2 is YSLEER. CDR3 nucleotide sequence: TGCGCCAGCAGCCAAGTGGGTTTAGGAGAGCAGTTCTTC. It is translated as CASSQVGLGEQFF.

The chain uses TRBV12-3 or TRBV12-4 and TRBJ2-1; D is ambiguous. There are 13 residues in the CDR3. The V end lost 6 bases, the J end lost 1 base, and 7 bases lay between the germline ends. CDR3 DNA: TGTGCCAGCAGGGAGATGTCCTACAATGAGCAGTTCTTC. Protein sequence: CASREMSYNEQFF.

V gene TRBV30 combines with J gene TRBJ2-4; TRBD1 agrees at 9 bases. Germline values: CDR1 GTSNPN, CDR2 SVGIG (reference sequence). The trim removed 3 bases at V and 13 bases at J, leaving 10 bases unmatched. The CDR3 spans 13 residues. The CDR3 sequence is CAWRLQGAREQYF. As DNA, the CDR3 is TGTGCCTGGAGGTTACAGGGGGCGCGTGAGCAGTACTTC.

Many counts were recorded for this clonotype. This chain joins TRBV4-1 and TRBJ2-7; D may be TRBD1 (6 bases). Trimming removed 8 bases from V and 2 bases from J, with 16 bases in between. The CDR3 contains 14 residues. Germline V lookup: CDR1 MGHRA, CDR2 YSYEKL. The CDR3 nucleotides are TGCGCCAGCGGTACCCCGGGACAACCCTACGAGCAGTACTTC. Translation gives CASGTPGQPYEQYF.

The rearrangement links TRBV4-1 to TRBJ2-4; 7 nucleotides line up with TRBD1. The end of the DNA fits TRBJ2-5 better, so the J call may be wrong. Per germline, CDR1 MGHRA and CDR2 YSYEKL. This CDR3 comprises 14 residues. Here the CDR3 DNA reads TGCGCCAGCAGCCAAGAGGGACAGAAGGAGACCCAGTACTTC. Amino acid sequence: CASSQEGQKETQYF.

A few counts support this clonotype. The rearrangement joins TRBV7-8 to TRBJ2-3; D is undetermined. Trimming cost V 2 bases and J 0 bases, with 6 bases left between them. The V gene's germline CDR1 is SGHVS and CDR2 FQNEAQ. CDR3 size: 14 residues. CDR3 in amino acids: CASSLIASTDTQYF. In nucleotides, the CDR3 is TGTGCCAGCAGCTTAATCGCTAGCACAGATACGCAGTATTTT.

This chain uses TRBV3-1 with TRBJ2-2, with D perhaps being TRBD1 or TRBD2 (5 bases each). Trimming stripped 4 bases from V and 5 bases from J, with 11 bases between. Per germline, CDR1 LGHDT and CDR2 YNNKEL (reference sequence). This CDR3 is 14 amino acids long. CDR3 coding DNA: TGTGCCAGCAGCCCCGGGACGGTAACCGGGGAGCTGTTTTTT. It specifies CASSPGTVTGELFF. Full variable domain (rest looked up from reference TRBV3-1 and TRBJ2-2): DTAVSQTPKYLVTQMGNDKSIKCEQNLGHDTMYWYKQDSKKFLKIMFSYNNKELIINETVPNRFSPKSPDKAHLNLHINSLELGDSAVYFCASSPGTVTGELFFGEGSRLTVL.

V gene TRBV4-3 combines with J gene TRBJ1-2; D is ambiguous. Germline-derived CDR1 and CDR2 are LGHNA and YSLEER. The CDR3 has 15 residues. Trimming pared 0 bases from V and 3 bases from J, leaving 11 bases between. CDR3 loop: CASSQDSGSYYGYTF. In DNA, the CDR3 is TGCGCCAGCAGCCAAGATAGCGGGTCTTACTATGGCTACACCTTC.

CDR3 in amino acids: CASSFLGQGAREQYF. Written as DNA, the CDR3 is TGTGCCAGCAGCTTCCTGGGACAGGGGGCACGCGAGCAGTACTTC. The chain employs TRBV7-9 and TRBJ2-5; TRBD1 agrees at 12 bases. The J call may not be correct, given that the DNA end is closer to TRBJ2-7. Germline loops: CDR1 SEHNR, CDR2 FQNEAQ (reference sequence). This CDR3 has 15 amino acids.

This chain joins TRBV29-1 and TRBJ2-5; tentatively, D is TRBD1 or TRBD2 (6 bases each). The CDR3 is 13 amino acids. Per the germline V gene, CDR1 is SQVTM and CDR2 is ANQGSEA. The V end lost 3 bases, the J end lost 4 bases, and 12 bases lay between the germline ends. The chain's CDR3 is CSVELGGRETQYF. The CDR3 DNA follows: TGCAGCGTTGAGCTCGGGGGCCGAGAGACCCAGTACTTC. Full variable domain (rest looked up from reference TRBV29-1 and TRBJ2-5): SAVISQKPSRDICQRGTSLTIQCQVDSQVTMMFWYRQQPGQSLTLIATANQGSEATYESGFVIDKFPISRPNLTFSTLTVSNMSPEDSSIYLCSVELGGRETQYFGPGTRLLVL.

This clonotype has more than one count but fewer than ten. The genes are TRBV2 and TRBJ2-4; D remains ambiguous. TRBJ2-7 matches the DNA end more closely, so the J call is doubtful. The CDR3 totals 12 residues. Per the germline V gene, CDR1 is SNHLY and CDR2 is FYNNEI. CDR3 amino acids: CASQLETYEQYF. The CDR3 region has the DNA TGTGCCAGCCAACTCGAGACCTACGAGCAGTACTTC.

This clonotype was seen a few times. V gene TRBV20-1 combines with J gene TRBJ2-7, with D hard to call. Trimming left V 5 bases short and J 5 bases short, with 10 bases between. This CDR3 comprises 11 residues. The germline gives CDR1 DFQATT, CDR2 SNEGSKA (reference sequence). The CDR3 sequence is CSASLGDEQYF. The CDR3 region has the DNA TGCAGTGCTTCCCTCGGAGACGAGCAGTACTTC.

The gene calls are TRBV27 and TRBJ2-7; maybe TRBD1 (5 bases). The germline gives CDR1 MNHEY, CDR2 SMNVEV (reference sequence). This CDR3 comprises 15 residues. Trimming cost V 0 bases and J 5 bases, with 14 bases left between them. The CDR3: CASSLSNPGSNEQYF. CDR3 coding DNA: TGTGCCAGCAGTTTATCAAACCCAGGGTCTAACGAGCAGTACTTC.

The chain recombines TRBV5-4 with TRBJ2-4, with D possibly matching TRBD1 (6 bases). Judging by the DNA end, TRBJ2-5 fits better; the J call may be wrong. This CDR3 spans 15 amino acids. Germline V gene sequence: CDR1 SGHNT, CDR2 YYREEE (reference sequence). CDR3: CASSLRQAGGETQYF. The DNA for the CDR3 is TGTGCCAGCAGCTTACGACAGGCTGGGGGAGAGACCCAGTACTTC.

This chain uses TRBV7-9 with TRBJ1-1; the match to TRBD1 covers 7 bases. CDR1 and CDR2 from the germline V gene are SEHNR and FQNEAQ (reference sequence). The ends lost 1 base at V and 3 bases at J; junction bases unmatched: 2. This CDR3 is 14 amino acids long. In DNA, the CDR3 is TGTGCCAGCAGCTTAGGGGACAGTTACACTGAAGCTTTCTTT. This gives the protein CASSLGDSYTEAFF.

V gene TRBV6-5 combines with J gene TRBJ1-2; 12 bases map to TRBD1. The CDR3 consists of 16 residues. Germline V gene lookup returns CDR1 MNHEY and CDR2 SVGAGI. V gave up 4 bases and J gave up 3 bases; unmatched junction bases: 6. The CDR3 here is CASSSAGTGGDYGYTF. DNA of the CDR3: TGTGCCAGCAGTTCCGCCGGGACAGGGGGCGACTATGGCTACACCTTC.

This clonotype was seen only a few times. V gene TRBV6-5 combines with J gene TRBJ2-7; D tentatively fits TRBD1 or TRBD2 (5 bases each). This CDR3 spans 15 amino acids. Germline V lookup: CDR1 MNHEY, CDR2 SVGAGI. The germline V and J ends were trimmed by 6 bases and 2 bases, with 17 bases remaining between them. Written as DNA, the CDR3 is TGTGCCAGCAGCCCCTGGGACGGCCGGACCTACGAGCAGTACTTC. It specifies CASSPWDGRTYEQYF.